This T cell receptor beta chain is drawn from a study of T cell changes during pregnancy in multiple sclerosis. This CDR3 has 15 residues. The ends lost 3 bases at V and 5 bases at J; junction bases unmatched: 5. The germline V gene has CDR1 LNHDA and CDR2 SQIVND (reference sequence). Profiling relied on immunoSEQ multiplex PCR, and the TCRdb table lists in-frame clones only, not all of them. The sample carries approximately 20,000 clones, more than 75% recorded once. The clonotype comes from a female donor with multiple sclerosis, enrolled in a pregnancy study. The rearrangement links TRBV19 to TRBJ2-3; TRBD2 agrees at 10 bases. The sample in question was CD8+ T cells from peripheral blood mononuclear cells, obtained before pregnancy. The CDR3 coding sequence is TGTGCCAGTAGTATGATGCTAGCGGGAGAAGATACGCAGTATTTT. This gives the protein CASSMMLAGEDTQYF.